The sequence of this T cell receptor (beta chain) was determined in a study of cytomegalovirus exposure and HLA in healthy donors. The germline V gene has CDR1 SGHTA and CDR2 FQGTGA. J lost 6 bases, V lost 2 bases, and 6 bases had no gene match. The CDR3 extends over 16 amino acids. PCR amplification relied on 60 Vbeta primers (plus 13 Jbeta primers). Under the authors' procedure: Later, an analysis found tens of millions of unique TCR beta chains, and some 10 million of these were shared. The method was immunoSEQ multiplex PCR; TCRdb's version includes in-frame clones alone and lacks a portion of them. The V and J calls and clone size are taken from that table; D and trimming were inferred from the DNA. The sample totals 80,000 to 100,000 clones.

Sample: PBMCs. The rearrangement links TRBV7-3 to TRBJ2-3; 12 bases agree with TRBD2. The sequence came from a young woman in good health and CMV-seronegative. The CDR3: CASSLSRLAGGDTQYF. In DNA, the CDR3 is TGTGCCAGCAGCTTATCCAGGCTAGCGGGAGGGGATACGCAGTATTTT.